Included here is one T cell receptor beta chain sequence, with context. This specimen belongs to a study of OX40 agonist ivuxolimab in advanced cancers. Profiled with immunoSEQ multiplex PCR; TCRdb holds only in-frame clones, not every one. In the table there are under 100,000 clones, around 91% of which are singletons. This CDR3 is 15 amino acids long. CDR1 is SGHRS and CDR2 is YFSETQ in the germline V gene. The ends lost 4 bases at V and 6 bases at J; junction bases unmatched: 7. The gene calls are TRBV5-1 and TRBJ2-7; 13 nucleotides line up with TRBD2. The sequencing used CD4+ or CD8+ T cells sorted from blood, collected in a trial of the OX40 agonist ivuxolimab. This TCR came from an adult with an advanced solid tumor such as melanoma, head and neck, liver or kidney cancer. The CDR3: CASSPTSGGAGEQYF. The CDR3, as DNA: TGCGCCAGCAGCCCCACTAGCGGGGGGGCGGGCGAGCAGTACTTC.